This T cell receptor (beta chain) is from a study of shared clonotypes between healthy human individuals. There were no recent acute infections or vaccinations among the donors, who were healthy HIV-negative adults. Methods used by the authors: ImmunoSEQ yielded junction-only sequences lacking quality scores, so filtering differed. Here immunoSEQ multiplex PCR was the method, and the copy in TCRdb shows in-frame clones only, minus some. The D gene and trimming were derived from the DNA, and the V and J assignments and clone size from that table. The sample lists just over 2,000,000 clones; 85% to 95% were seen once. CDR1 is SGHDT and CDR2 is YYEEEE in the germline V gene. This CDR3 has 13 residues. The V gene end was trimmed by 4 bases and the J gene end by 6 bases; junction bases not matched to a gene: 6.

This rearrangement joins TRBV5-6 to TRBJ2-7; 8 nucleotides align to TRBD1. This clonotype was obtained from a man in his late teens or twenties in good health. The specimen sequenced was naive CD4+ T cells sorted from blood. Subset noted: CD45RA+ positively selected. CDR3 in amino acids: CASSVTGVREQYF. The DNA of the CDR3 is TGTGCCAGCAGCGTGACAGGGGTCCGCGAGCAGTACTTC.